The clone carrying this TCR beta chain was seen more than once but under ten times. Its cognate antigen is unknown. It was with 60 Vbeta and 13 Jbeta primers that the PCR ran. As originally analysed: Unique TCR beta chains numbered around 80 million in a later analysis, with around 11 million shared. Sequenced by immunoSEQ multiplex PCR; TCRdb stores in-frame clones only, minus some. D and trimming come from the DNA, and the V and J calls and clone size come from that table. The sample carries 110,000 to 150,000 clones, more than 70% recorded once. This CDR3 is 17 amino acids long. V lost 0 bases and J lost 4, with 15 bases in between. Germline CDR1 and CDR2: MGHDK and SYGVNS. This record belongs to a study of cytomegalovirus exposure and HLA in healthy donors. The wider study: Around 180 million T cells yielded some 100 million unique TCR beta sequences, as an earlier analysis found. Unique TCRs numbering 75 million to 95 million, obtained from HLA-typed donors, made up an early data release. General study results and limits: In the analysis, some V segments, TRBV6-2 and TRBV6-3 included, were excluded as indistinguishable.

The chain combines TRBV25-1 with TRBJ2-2, with D maybe TRBD2 (5 bases). The sequencing input was PBMCs. This clonotype originated in a woman aged 40 to 49 in good health and CMV-seronegative. The CDR3 here is CASSEYISGRVTGELFF. CDR3 bases: TGTGCCAGCAGTGAATATATATCGGGGAGAGTCACCGGGGAGCTGTTTTTT.